The TCR beta chain under discussion was sequenced for a study of T cell repertoires in cytomegalovirus infection. To note about this clonotype: Its antigen is currently unknown.

TCRdb fed the reads into MiXCR, producing one record per CDR3 protein. The table has about a million distinct CDR3 sequences, around 30% seen once. General study findings and limits: HLA-C-restricted CMV clonotypes gave the most frequent clonotype in two of eight donors.

This CDR3 has 15 amino acids. CDR1 MNHNS and CDR2 SASEGT come from the germline V gene. V was trimmed by 4 bases and J by 2 bases, leaving 12 bases between them. The sequence derives from a human donor in good health (CMV status not recorded). Some clones in this sample may be carry-over from other donors' samples. The genes are TRBV6-1 and TRBJ2-1, with a weak D call TRBD2 (5 bases). The material was cultured CD8+ T cells from PBMCs, obtained from culture after CMV antigen stimulation. The CDR3 DNA is TGTGCCAGCAGTGTCCGGACTGGAACCTACAATGAGCAGTTCTTC. This encodes CASSVRTGTYNEQFF.